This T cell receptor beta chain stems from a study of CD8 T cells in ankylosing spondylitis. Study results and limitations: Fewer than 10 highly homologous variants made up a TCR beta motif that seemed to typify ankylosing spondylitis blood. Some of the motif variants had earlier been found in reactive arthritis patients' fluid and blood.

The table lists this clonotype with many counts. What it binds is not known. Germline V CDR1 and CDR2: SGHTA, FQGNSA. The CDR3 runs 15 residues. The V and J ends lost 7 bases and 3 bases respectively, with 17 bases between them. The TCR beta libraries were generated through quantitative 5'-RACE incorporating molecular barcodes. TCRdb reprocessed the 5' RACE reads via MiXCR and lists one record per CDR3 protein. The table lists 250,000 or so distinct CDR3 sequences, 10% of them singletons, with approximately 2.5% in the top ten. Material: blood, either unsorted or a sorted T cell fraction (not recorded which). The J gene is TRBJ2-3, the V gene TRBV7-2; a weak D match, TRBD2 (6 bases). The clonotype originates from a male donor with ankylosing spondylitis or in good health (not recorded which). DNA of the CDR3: TGTGCCAGCACCCTAACGGGACTCTTAACAGATACGCAGTATTTT. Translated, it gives CASTLTGLLTDTQYF. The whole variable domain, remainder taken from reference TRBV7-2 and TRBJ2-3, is GAGVSQSPSNKVTEKGKDVELRCDPISGHTALYWYRQSLGQGLEFLIYFQGNSAPDKSGLPSDRFSAERTGGSVSTLTIQRTQQEDSAVYLCASTLTGLLTDTQYFGPGTRLTVL.